These T cell receptor beta chains were read from a single sample in a study of CD8 T cells in Susac syndrome. One entry per CDR3 protein results from TCRdb running MiXCR on the immunoSEQ multiplex PCR reads. The profile shows under 200,000 distinct CDR3 sequences, 95% to 97% of them singletons. The specimen sequenced was CD4+ T cells from PBMCs. The receptors were sampled from a human donor with Susac syndrome. Each CDR3 is given with its conserved first and last residue. The D gene is left open where the match is weak. Some rows have no size entry. The others give once, few or many, or a class for an expanded clone.

D gene: NA; clone size: NA; J gene: TRBJ1-4; CDR3 length: 15; V gene: TRBV19; CDR3 protein: CASSLSSSTGRKLFF; CDR3 DNA: TGTGCCAGTAGTCTTTCATCCTCTACAGGGAGAAAACTGTTTTTT
D gene: TRBD1; clone size: NA; J gene: TRBJ1-2; CDR3 length: 14; V gene: TRBV6-6; CDR3 protein: CASSYSGTAYGYTF; CDR3 DNA: TGTGCCAGCAGTTACTCCGGGACAGCCTATGGCTACACCTTC
D gene: TRBD2; clone size: NA; J gene: TRBJ2-1; CDR3 length: 13; V gene: TRBV5-1; CDR3 protein: CASSPGTSPEQFF; CDR3 DNA: TGCGCCAGCAGCCCCGGGACTAGCCCTGAGCAGTTCTTC
D gene: TRBD1; clone size: once; J gene: TRBJ1-2; CDR3 length: 13; V gene: TRBV5-6; CDR3 protein: CASSGQGASSYTF; CDR3 DNA: TGTGCCAGCAGCGGACAGGGGGCGTCTAGCTACACCTTC
D gene: TRBD1; clone size: NA; J gene: TRBJ1-5; CDR3 length: 14; V gene: TRBV29-1; CDR3 protein: CSATGTGMDQPQHF; CDR3 DNA: TGCAGCGCTACCGGGACAGGGATGGATCAGCCCCAGCATTTT
D gene: TRBD2; clone size: NA; J gene: TRBJ2-5; CDR3 length: 14; V gene: TRBV28; CDR3 protein: CASRTGLDGKTQYF; CDR3 DNA: TGTGCCAGCAGAACGGGACTAGATGGGAAGACCCAGTACTTC
D gene: NA; clone size: NA; J gene: TRBJ2-7; CDR3 length: 9; V gene: TRBV29-1; CDR3 protein: CSVDAKEPF; CDR3 DNA: TGCAGCGTTGACGCCAAAGAACCCTTC
D gene: NA; clone size: NA; J gene: TRBJ2-1; CDR3 length: 16; V gene: TRBV28; CDR3 protein: CASSGKWRSSYNEQFF; CDR3 DNA: TGTGCCAGCAGTGGGAAGTGGAGGAGCTCTTACAATGAGCAGTTCTTC
D gene: NA; clone size: NA; J gene: TRBJ2-2; CDR3 length: 15; V gene: TRBV9; CDR3 protein: CASSVVSANTGELFF; CDR3 DNA: TGTGCCAGCAGCGTAGTTTCTGCCAACACCGGGGAGCTGTTTTTT
D gene: NA; clone size: NA; J gene: TRBJ2-3; CDR3 length: 13; V gene: TRBV28; CDR3 protein: CASSTGHTDTQYF; CDR3 DNA: TGTGCCAGCAGTACCGGGCACACAGATACGCAGTATTTT
D gene: NA; clone size: NA; J gene: TRBJ2-5; CDR3 length: 14; V gene: TRBV9; CDR3 protein: CASSDGLSRETQYF; CDR3 DNA: TGTGCCAGCAGCGATGGCCTAAGCCGAGAGACCCAGTACTTC
D gene: NA; clone size: NA; J gene: TRBJ1-5; CDR3 length: 13; V gene: TRBV20-1; CDR3 protein: CSASPSSNQPQHF; CDR3 DNA: TGCAGTGCTAGTCCTTCCTCCAATCAGCCCCAGCATTTT
D gene: NA; clone size: NA; J gene: TRBJ2-7; CDR3 length: 12; V gene: TRBV20-1; CDR3 protein: CSAEGLSYEQYF; CDR3 DNA: TGCAGTGCTGAGGGTCTCTCCTACGAGCAGTACTTC
D gene: TRBD1; clone size: once; J gene: TRBJ1-5; CDR3 length: 13; V gene: TRBV20-1; CDR3 protein: CSAYRDRNQPQHF; CDR3 DNA: TGCAGTGCTTACCGGGACAGGAATCAGCCCCAGCATTTT
D gene: NA; clone size: few; J gene: TRBJ2-7; CDR3 length: 13; V gene: TRBV7-9; CDR3 protein: CASGRTADYEQYF; CDR3 DNA: TGTGCCAGCGGACGGACAGCCGACTACGAGCAGTACTTC
D gene: NA; clone size: NA; J gene: TRBJ2-7; CDR3 length: 11; V gene: TRBV12-3/TRBV12-4; CDR3 protein: CASSFFREQYF; CDR3 DNA: TGTGCCAGCAGTTTTTTTCGAGAGCAGTACTTC
D gene: TRBD1; clone size: NA; J gene: TRBJ2-1; CDR3 length: 14; V gene: TRBV29-1; CDR3 protein: CSVQPGQGIDEQFF; CDR3 DNA: TGCAGCGTCCAACCGGGACAGGGGATTGATGAGCAGTTCTTC
D gene: NA; clone size: NA; J gene: TRBJ1-2; CDR3 length: 12; V gene: TRBV29-1; CDR3 protein: CSARQGTWGYTF; CDR3 DNA: TGCAGCGCCCGGCAGGGAACTTGGGGCTACACCTTC
D gene: NA; clone size: NA; J gene: TRBJ1-1; CDR3 length: 14; V gene: TRBV7-2; CDR3 protein: CASSHGARSTEAFF; CDR3 DNA: TGTGCCAGCAGCCACGGGGCCAGGAGCACTGAAGCTTTCTTT
D gene: TRBD1; clone size: once; J gene: TRBJ2-3; CDR3 length: 13; V gene: TRBV29-1; CDR3 protein: CSVEAGGGDTQYF; CDR3 DNA: TGCAGCGTTGAGGCAGGGGGCGGAGATACGCAGTATTTT